This T cell receptor beta chain was retrieved from a study of shared clonotypes between healthy human individuals. Study-level background: Ranging from 18 to 49 in age, donors were two women and a few men.

Regarding the study as a whole: Naive subsets usually exceeded memory subsets in estimated richness.

TCRdb's copy holds only in-frame clones and misses some; the assay was immunoSEQ multiplex PCR. The sample comprises 2 million to 3 million clones, roughly 93% of which are singletons, and 0.36% rests with the top ten. The V and J ends lost 4 bases and 6 bases, in that order; junction bases with no gene match: 7. The CDR3 length is 15 residues. Germline CDR1 reads SGHRS; CDR2 reads YFSETQ. CD4+ cell separation produced CD45RA+ naive and CD45RA-negative memory subsets. A single count supports this clone. As yet, its antigen is unknown. The clonotype was recovered from a man aged 18 to 29 in good health. Some clones in this sample may be carry-over from other donors' samples. V usage is TRBV5-1 and J usage is TRBJ2-1, with TRBD2 matching over 10 bases. Sequencing was performed on naive CD4+ T cells from PBMCs. Subset reported: CD45RA+ positively selected. The CDR3 reads CASSASGSSGNEQFF. DNA for the CDR3: TGCGCCAGCAGCGCTAGCGGGAGTTCTGGCAATGAGCAGTTCTTC.